The clone carrying this TCR beta chain was detected a few times. Its antigen is not known. This entry belongs to a study of vaccination and CD4 T cells after COVID-19. About the study: Sampling post-COVID took place a median approximately 100 days after diagnosis (range 35 to 161). Taking of post-vaccine samples occurred a median about 70 days after dose two (range 14 to 241).

Sequence data for DNA of cultured CD4+ T cells were generated by the Oncomine TCR Beta short-read assay. TCRdb used MiXCR to reprocess the PCR reads, holding one entry per CDR3 protein. The top ten hold roughly 6.1% of the sample, which has fewer than 25,000 distinct CDR3 sequences, roughly 50% seen once. V shed 0 bases, J shed 2 bases, and the junction held 12 bases outside the gene matches. Germline-derived CDR1 and CDR2 are MGHDK and SYGVNS. The CDR3 length is 19 residues. Treatment reported: roughly nine-day PBMC culture with coronavirus spike peptide pools or control peptides (ViraFEST assay). The sequencing sample was made of CD4+ T cells from blood, cultured in vitro. This receptor was taken from a human donor who had recovered from COVID-19. The chain carries TRBV25-1 and TRBJ2-3, with 9 bases matching TRBD1. CDR3 sequence (DNA): TGTGCCAGCAGTGAATATGAGGACAGGGGTTATTCACCCACAGATACGCAGTATTTT. It translates to CASSEYEDRGYSPTDTQYF.